The clone carrying this TCR beta chain was picked up many times. The antigen is not known. The CDR3 is 14 residues long. V lost 2 bases, J lost 8 bases, and 2 bases stayed unmatched. The V gene's germline CDR1 is MNHEY and CDR2 SMNVEV (reference sequence). Graves' hyperthyroidism qualified as stable when ophthalmopathy did not progress within 18 months. This sample was taken from a study of T cells in Graves' hyperthyroidism and ophthalmopathy. Regarding the study as a whole: Most thyroid clonotypes that were expanded above 0.001 also turned up in blood. Through a model of 13 V-J features, ophthalmopathy was separated from stable hyperthyroidism.

The CDR3 regions of TCR beta were amplified from RNA transcripts. TCR CDR3 regions were first amplified by RT-PCR with HTBI primers. In TCRdb, the multiplex PCR reads were re-called with MiXCR into one record per CDR3 protein. The sample contains about 350,000 distinct CDR3 sequences, roughly 19% of which appear only once. The chain has TRBV27 and TRBJ2-1; 11 bases map to TRBD1. The sequence was obtained from a woman aged 18-29 years with Graves' hyperthyroidism. Sequencing input: blood. The CDR3, as DNA: TGTGCCAGCAGTTTAGGGACAGGGGGGGATGAGCAGTTCTTC. It specifies CASSLGTGGDEQFF.